This TCR beta chain originates from a study of response to subunit inactivated influenza vaccine. Study findings and constraints: Researchers suggested that each seasonal influenza vaccination recruits few new T cells.

From the RT-PCR reads, TCRdb called clonotypes with MiXCR, one entry per CDR3 protein. Of hundreds of thousands of distinct CDR3 sequences in the sample, under 20% are singletons; the top ten hold 11%. The sample holds many counts of this clonotype. Its antigen is not known. The TCR was taken from a man aged 45-65 years who received an inactivated influenza vaccine. Material: PBMCs from blood, obtained more than 4 days after vaccination.

CDR3 amino acids: CASSPTAGTYEQYF. The CDR3 region has the DNA TGTGCCAGCAGCCCTACAGCCGGAACCTACGAGCAGTACTTC. V is TRBV7-2 and J is TRBJ2-7; D gene ambiguous. Trimming pared 5 bases from V and 2 bases from J, leaving 13 bases between. The germline V gene has CDR1 SGHTA and CDR2 FQGNSA. The CDR3 spans 14 residues.